A single sample is the source of the 20 T cell receptor beta chains below, sequenced in a study of CD8 T cells in Susac syndrome. Random hexamers served to reverse transcribe roughly 0.45 to 1 ug RNA. TCRdb reprocessed the immunoSEQ multiplex PCR reads with MiXCR, giving one entry per CDR3 protein. This table has approximately 100,000 distinct CDR3 sequences, under 95% appearing once. The material sequenced was CD8+ T cells from PBMCs. The receptor set was obtained from a human donor in good health.

The rearrangement uses TRBV4-2 and TRBJ2-7, with D possibly being TRBD1 or TRBD2 (6 bases each). The V end was cut by 0 bases, the J end by 1 base, with 13 bases between. CDR3 length: 16 residues. The germline gives CDR1 LGHNA, CDR2 YNFKEQ. The CDR3 reads CASSQEGGGGSYEQYF. CDR3 coding DNA: TGTGCCAGCAGCCAAGAGGGCGGAGGGGGATCCTACGAGCAGTACTTC.

V gene TRBV6-1 combines with J gene TRBJ2-7; D call uncertain. This CDR3 comprises 15 residues. CDR1 is MNHNS, CDR2 SASEGT, per germline. V was cut by 7 bases and J by 2 bases, with 18 bases left in between. As DNA, the CDR3 is TGTGCCAGCAATCTCGGCGCAGGTTCTACCTACGAGCAGTACTTC. It encodes CASNLGAGSTYEQYF.

The chain employs TRBV2 and TRBJ1-3, with a tentative D call TRBD1 (6 bases). CDR1 is SNHLY and CDR2 is FYNNEI in the germline V gene. CDR3 size: 12 residues. V gave up 7 bases and J gave up 4 bases, with 8 bases separating them. The CDR3 region is CASTDRGNTIYF. CDR3 DNA sequence: TGTGCCAGCACCGACAGGGGAAACACCATATATTTT.

This clonotype was detected a few times. The V and J genes are TRBV11-2 and TRBJ1-1; D is unclear. V lost 2 bases to trimming and J lost 6 bases, with 13 bases between them. CDR3 length equals 14 residues. Germline V lookup: CDR1 SGHAT, CDR2 FQNNGV. The CDR3 coding sequence is TGTGCCAGCAGCTTACTACATACCAACCCTGAAGCTTTCTTT. It translates to CASSLLHTNPEAFF. The full variable domain, completed using reference TRBV11-2 and TRBJ1-1, is EAGVAQSPRYKIIEKRQSVAFWCNPISGHATLYWYQQILGQGPKLLIQFQNNGVVDDSQLPKDRFSAERLKGVDSTLKIQPAKLEDSAVYLCASSLLHTNPEAFFGQGTRLTVV.

Only one count was recorded for this clonotype. The genes are TRBV20-1 and TRBJ2-7; TRBD1 agrees at 11 bases. Germline CDR1 is DFQATT and CDR2 is SNEGSKA (reference sequence). This CDR3 is 14 amino acids long. With V trimmed by 5 bases and J by 2 bases, 5 bases remained unmatched. CDR3 sequence reads: CSARDRGRTYEQYF. The DNA for the CDR3 is TGCAGTGCTCGGGACAGGGGGAGGACCTACGAGCAGTACTTC.

This sequence joins TRBV19 and TRBJ2-7, with D perhaps TRBD1 (6 bases). V gave up 6 bases and J gave up 3 bases, with 12 bases separating them. CDR1 LNHDA and CDR2 SQIVND come from the germline V gene (reference sequence). The CDR3 spans 13 residues. The CDR3: CASSDRTVYEQYF. The CDR3 DNA reads as TGTGCCAGTAGCGACAGGACGGTCTACGAGCAGTACTTC.

J is TRBJ2-7 and V is TRBV28; D gene unclear. Germline CDR1 is MDHEN and CDR2 is SYDVKM. V gave up 10 bases and J gave up 1 base, with 8 bases separating them. The CDR3 covers 11 residues. CDR3 DNA sequence: TGTGCCACGTACAGTTCCTACGAGCAGTACTTC. This sequence encodes CATYSSYEQYF.

The gene calls are TRBV12-3 or TRBV12-4 and TRBJ1-1; D is undetermined. CDR3 length: 13 residues. With 7 bases removed from V and 0 bases from J, the gap between germline ends came to 9 bases. The CDR3 spells CASTRGMNTEAFF. CDR3 DNA: TGTGCCAGCACCCGGGGTATGAACACTGAAGCTTTCTTT.

The chain carries TRBV20-1 and TRBJ2-2, with 11 bases aligning to TRBD1. J gave up 7 bases and V 6 bases, and 7 bases lay outside the gene matches. The length of the CDR3 is 14 residues. The germline gives CDR1 DFQATT, CDR2 SNEGSKA (reference sequence). CDR3 in amino acids: CSAKDRGQNGELFF. CDR3 in DNA: TGCAGTGCCAAGGACAGGGGGCAAAACGGGGAGCTGTTTTTT.

The chain uses TRBV7-2 and TRBJ2-3; 13 bases are shared with TRBD2. J lost 2 bases, V lost 8 bases, and 7 bases had no gene match. The CDR3 covers 16 residues. Germline-derived CDR1 and CDR2 are SGHTA and FQGNSA. CDR3 bases: TGTGCCAGCGGACTAACTAGCGGGGGGGTCACAGATACGCAGTATTTT. Protein: CASGLTSGGVTDTQYF.

V and J are TRBV2 and TRBJ2-1, with 9 bases matching TRBD2. Germline V lookup: CDR1 SNHLY, CDR2 FYNNEI. V shed 6 bases, J shed 2 bases, and the junction held 5 bases outside the gene matches. This CDR3 region has 15 residues. The CDR3 nucleotides read TGTGCCAGCAGAAGGTTAGCGGGGGCCTACAATGAGCAGTTCTTC. Protein: CASRRLAGAYNEQFF.

The J gene is TRBJ2-5, the V gene TRBV3-1; a possible D gene is TRBD1 (6 bases). Trimming stripped 3 bases from V and 3 bases from J, with 11 bases between. Germline V lookup: CDR1 LGHDT, CDR2 YNNKEL (reference sequence). The CDR3 spans 14 residues. The CDR3 loop reads CASSHPGAKETQYF. The CDR3 coding sequence is TGTGCCAGCAGCCACCCAGGGGCCAAAGAGACCCAGTACTTC.

The V and J genes are TRBV7-3 and TRBJ1-2, with D hard to call. The germline V gene encodes CDR1 SGHTA and CDR2 FQGTGA. The CDR3 is 13 amino acids. V lost 5 bases and J 8 bases, leaving 15 bases between the germline ends. The DNA for the CDR3 is TGTGCCAGCAGCCCCGGAGGGCCGTGGGGCTACACCTTC. It codes for CASSPGGPWGYTF.

The chain uses TRBV29-1 and TRBJ1-3; D gene unclear. The CDR3 runs to 12 residues. In germline, CDR1 is SQVTM, CDR2 ANQGSEA. V was pared by 5 bases and J by 2 bases, with 7 bases between. Written as DNA, the CDR3 is TGCAGCGTTCTAGGTGCTGGAAACACCATATATTTT. Its protein is CSVLGAGNTIYF. The full variable domain, completed using reference TRBV29-1 and TRBJ1-3, is SAVISQKPSRDICQRGTSLTIQCQVDSQVTMMFWYRQQPGQSLTLIATANQGSEATYESGFVIDKFPISRPNLTFSTLTVSNMSPEDSSIYLCSVLGAGNTIYFGEGSWLTVV.

Written as DNA, the CDR3 is TGTGCCAGCAGTGAGAGCTTGGGCTTCTCCGATACGCAGTATTTT. It codes for CASSESLGFSDTQYF. The chain carries TRBV2 and TRBJ2-3; no definite D call. Germline V CDR1 and CDR2: SNHLY, FYNNEI. This CDR3 comprises 15 residues. V was trimmed by 3 bases and J by 6 bases, leaving 16 bases between them.

J is TRBJ1-1 and V is TRBV27; D gene uncertain. Trimming pared 7 bases from V and 4 bases from J, leaving 13 bases between. CDR1 and CDR2 (germline): MNHEY, SMNVEV (reference sequence). This CDR3 is built from 13 residues. CDR3 DNA sequence: TGTGCCAGCAAGGACCCGTGGGTCACTGAAGCTTTCTTT. This translates into CASKDPWVTEAFF.

The chain has TRBV6-5 and TRBJ2-2, with 13 bases fitting TRBD2. The CDR3 loop spans 15 amino acids. Trimming took 6 bases from V and 7 from J; bases not matched to a gene: 5. Germline V gene data show CDR1 as MNHEY and CDR2 as SVGAGI. CDR3 loop: CASSRLAGGIGELFF. In nucleotides, the CDR3 is TGTGCCAGCAGCCGACTAGCGGGAGGTATCGGGGAGCTGTTTTTT.

DNA of the CDR3: TGTGCCAGCAGTTACTCCTTGCAAGCGGAGTTCTTC. The encoded protein is CASSYSLQAEFF. The J gene is TRBJ2-1, the V gene TRBV6-6, with D perhaps TRBD2 (5 bases). The germline CDR1 and CDR2 sequences are MNHNY and SVGAGI (reference sequence). Trimming left V 0 bases short and J 14 bases short, with 11 bases between. This CDR3 contains 12 residues.

The chain links TRBV5-1 to TRBJ2-7; no reliable D call. Germline CDR1 is SGHRS and CDR2 is YFSETQ. The CDR3 runs to 14 residues. The germline V and J ends were trimmed by 0 bases and 1 base, with 8 bases remaining between them. The CDR3: CASSLGGISYEQYF. The CDR3 nucleotides read TGCGCCAGCAGCTTGGGCGGAATATCCTACGAGCAGTACTTC.

This CDR3 reads CASSLARTGGSTDTQYF. The CDR3 DNA reads as TGTGCCAGCAGTTTAGCGAGGACGGGGGGGAGCACAGATACGCAGTATTTT. V and J are TRBV12-3 or TRBV12-4 and TRBJ2-3; 8 nucleotides align to TRBD2. The CDR3 extends over 17 amino acids. V was clipped by 0 bases and J by 0 bases; unmatched bases: 5.